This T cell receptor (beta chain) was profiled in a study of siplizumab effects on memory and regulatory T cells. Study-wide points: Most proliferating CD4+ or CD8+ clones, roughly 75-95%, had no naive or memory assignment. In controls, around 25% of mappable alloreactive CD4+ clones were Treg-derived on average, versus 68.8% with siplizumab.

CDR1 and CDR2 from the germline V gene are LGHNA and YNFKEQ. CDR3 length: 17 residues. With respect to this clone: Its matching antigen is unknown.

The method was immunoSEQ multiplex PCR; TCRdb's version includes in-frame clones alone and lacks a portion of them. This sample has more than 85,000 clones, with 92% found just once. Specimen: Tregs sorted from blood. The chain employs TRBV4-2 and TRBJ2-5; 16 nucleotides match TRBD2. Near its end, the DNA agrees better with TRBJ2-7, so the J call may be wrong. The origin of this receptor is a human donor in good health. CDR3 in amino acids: CASSRGGLAGGNHEQYF. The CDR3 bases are TGTGCCAGCAGTCGAGGGGGACTAGCGGGAGGGAACCACGAGCAGTACTTC.